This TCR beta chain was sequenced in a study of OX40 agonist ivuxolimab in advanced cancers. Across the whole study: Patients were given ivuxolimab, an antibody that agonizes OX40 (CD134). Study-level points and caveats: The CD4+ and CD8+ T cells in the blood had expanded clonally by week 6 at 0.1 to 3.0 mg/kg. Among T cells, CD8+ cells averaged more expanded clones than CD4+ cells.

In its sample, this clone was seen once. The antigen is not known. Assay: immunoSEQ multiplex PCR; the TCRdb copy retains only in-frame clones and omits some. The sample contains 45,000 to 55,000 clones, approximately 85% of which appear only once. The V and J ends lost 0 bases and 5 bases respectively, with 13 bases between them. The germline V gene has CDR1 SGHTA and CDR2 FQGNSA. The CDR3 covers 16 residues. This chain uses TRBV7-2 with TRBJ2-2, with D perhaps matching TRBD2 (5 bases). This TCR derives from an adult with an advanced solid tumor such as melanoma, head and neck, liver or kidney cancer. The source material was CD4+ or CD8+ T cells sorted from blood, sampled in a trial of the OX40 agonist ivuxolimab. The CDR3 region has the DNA TGTGCCAGCAGCTTAGCGCTCCTAGCCGGGACCGGGGAGCTGTTTTTT. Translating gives CASSLALLAGTGELFF.